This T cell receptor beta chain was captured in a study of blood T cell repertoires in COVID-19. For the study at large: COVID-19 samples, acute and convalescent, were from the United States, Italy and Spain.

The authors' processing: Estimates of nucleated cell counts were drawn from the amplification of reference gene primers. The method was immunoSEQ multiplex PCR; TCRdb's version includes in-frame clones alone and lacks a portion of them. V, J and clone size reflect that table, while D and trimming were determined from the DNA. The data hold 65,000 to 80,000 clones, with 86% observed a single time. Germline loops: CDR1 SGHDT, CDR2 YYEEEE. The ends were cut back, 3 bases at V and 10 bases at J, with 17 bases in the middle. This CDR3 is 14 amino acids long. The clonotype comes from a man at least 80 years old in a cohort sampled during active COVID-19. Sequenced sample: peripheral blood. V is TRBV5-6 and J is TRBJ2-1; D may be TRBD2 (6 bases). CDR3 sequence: CASSWRGTQMEQFF. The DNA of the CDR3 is TGTGCCAGCAGCTGGAGGGGCACCCAAATGGAGCAGTTCTTC.